This is a list of T cell receptor beta chains from one sample in a study of blood T cell repertoires in COVID-19. Some clones are missing from TCRdb's copy, which holds only in-frame ones; the method was immunoSEQ multiplex PCR. The sample holds around 330,000 clones, over 75% seen once. Input material: peripheral blood. The receptors stem from a woman between 45 and 60 years old with active or convalescent COVID-19. The CDR3 runs from the conserved cysteine through the conserved F or W. Expanded clones are given a class, and other clones once, few, many or no size at all.

abundance	v_gene	CDR3aa
.	TRBV6-2/TRBV6-3	CASSYAGDTEAFF
.	TRBV30	CAYKMTGTGNTIYF
.	TRBV19	CASSMQGAFNEQFF
.	TRBV4-3	CASSQDLGGSSTGELFF
.	TRBV6-5	CASKAGLNGDEKLFF
.	TRBV5-4	CASSPTQGGNTEAFF
.	TRBV19	CASSIIAGESGELFF
few	TRBV2	CASSPDRDTEAFF
.	TRBV7-9	CASSLLTGGETEKLFF
.	TRBV7-6	CASSLSSSVYTGELFF
.	TRBV7-3	CASSFLGGDNEQFF
.	TRBV20-1	CSASKGTPETQYF
.	TRBV19	CASSSRDRGNSNQPQHF
.	TRBV5-6	CASSSERWTGSGNTIYF
.	TRBV19	CASSGTGGYSDTEAFF
.	TRBV28	CASSPVTGTGDQPQHF
.	TRBV5-1	CASSNMGVATNEKLFF